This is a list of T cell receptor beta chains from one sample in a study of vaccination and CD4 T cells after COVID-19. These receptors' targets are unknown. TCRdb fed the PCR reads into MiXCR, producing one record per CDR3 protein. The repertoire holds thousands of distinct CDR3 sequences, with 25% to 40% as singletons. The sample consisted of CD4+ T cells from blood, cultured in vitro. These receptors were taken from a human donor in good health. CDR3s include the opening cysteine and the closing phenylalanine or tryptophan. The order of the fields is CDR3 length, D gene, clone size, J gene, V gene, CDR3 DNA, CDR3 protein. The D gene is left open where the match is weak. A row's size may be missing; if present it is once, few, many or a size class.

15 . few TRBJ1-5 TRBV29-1 TGCAGCGTTGAAATCGGCACAGGGTTCAATCAGCCCCAGCATTTT CSVEIGTGFNQPQHF
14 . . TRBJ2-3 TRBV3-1 TGTGCCAGCAGCACCGGGACCCCTGCAGATACGCAGTATTTT CASSTGTPADTQYF
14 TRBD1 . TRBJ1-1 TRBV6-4 TGTGCCAGCAGTCCGGACAGGGGGCACACTGAAGCTTTCTTT CASSPDRGHTEAFF
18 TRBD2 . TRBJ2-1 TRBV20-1 TGCAGTGCTCTTCAAGGGACTAGCGGGGTTAGCTCCTACAATGAGCAGTTCTTC CSALQGTSGVSSYNEQFF
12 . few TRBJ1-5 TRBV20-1 TGCAGTGCCCAGCGTAGCAATCAGCCCCAGCATTTT CSAQRSNQPQHF
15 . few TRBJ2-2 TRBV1 TGCACCAGCAGCCAAGGGGACTGGGAGATGGGGGAGCTGTTTTTT CTSSQGDWEMGELFF
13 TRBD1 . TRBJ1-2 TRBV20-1 TGCAGTGCTACCGGACAGGGGATTCATGGCTACACCTTC CSATGQGIHGYTF
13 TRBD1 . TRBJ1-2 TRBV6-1 TGTGCCAGCAGTGGTATTCCAGGGGGCGGCTACACCTTC CASSGIPGGGYTF
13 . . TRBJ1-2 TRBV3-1 TGTGCCAGCAGTCCTACAGGGAACTATGGCTACACCTTC CASSPTGNYGYTF
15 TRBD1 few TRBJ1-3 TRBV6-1 TGTGCCAGCAGTGCCGGATGGACAGGTGGAAACACCATATATTTT CASSAGWTGGNTIYF
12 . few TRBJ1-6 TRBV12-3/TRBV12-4 TGTGCCTGTGGCAGGTCCAATTCACCCCTCCACTTT CACGRSNSPLHF
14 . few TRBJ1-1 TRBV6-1 TGTGCCAGCAGCCCCAGGGCCGAGAACACTGAAGCTTTCTTT CASSPRAENTEAFF
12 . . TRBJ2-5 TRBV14 TGTGCCAGCAGCCAAGGGGCGGAGACCCAGTACTTC CASSQGAETQYF
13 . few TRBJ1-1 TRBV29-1 TGCAGCCTAGAACGTGGAGGAAGGACTGAAGCTTTCTTT CSLERGGRTEAFF
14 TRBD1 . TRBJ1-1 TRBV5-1 TGCGCCAGCATGGGGACAGGGTTTCACACTGAAGCTTTCTTT CASMGTGFHTEAFF
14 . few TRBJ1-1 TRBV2 TGTGCCAGCAGTGAAGTGAGAGGGGGGGCTGAAGCTTTCTTT CASSEVRGGAEAFF
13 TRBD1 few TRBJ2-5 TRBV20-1 TGCAGTGCTGAGGGGACAGGGAGTAAGACCCAGTACTTC CSAEGTGSKTQYF
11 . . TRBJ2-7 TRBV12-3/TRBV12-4 TGTGCCAGCAGTTTCAGTTACGAGCAGTACTTC CASSFSYEQYF
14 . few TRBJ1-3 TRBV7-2 TGTGCCAGCAGCTTAACTGGGCTTGGAAACACCATATATTTT CASSLTGLGNTIYF